The rows below give T cell receptor beta chains drawn from one sample of a study of T-cell memory formation after mild COVID-19. TCRdb re-analysed the 5' RACE reads in MiXCR, keeping a single row per CDR3 protein. This sample has 450,000 or so distinct CDR3 sequences, with around a quarter found just once. The sequencing sample was made of PBMCs or a T cell subset sorted from them (not recorded which). The receptors originated from an adult woman who had mild COVID-19 (a few samples of this study predate the infection). Cell type and time point are not known. Both conserved end residues are part of each CDR3. A D gene is named only where the DNA matches it firmly. Some rows have no size entry. The others give once, few or many, or a class for an expanded clone.

abundance	j_gene	v_gene	d_gene	CDR3nt	CDR3aa
-	TRBJ2-7	TRBV5-5	-	TGTGCCAGCAGCAGACAGAACAGGCCGTATGCCCCGAGCTCCTACGAGCAGTACTTC	CASSRQNRPYAPSSYEQYF
-	TRBJ2-7	TRBV4-1	TRBD1	TGCGCCAGCAGCCGTACCCCTTTAACGGGACAGGGCCCCTACGAGCAGTACTTC	CASSRTPLTGQGPYEQYF
-	TRBJ1-1	TRBV7-9	-	TGTGCCAGCAGCTCTGGACGGACCCCCCCTGAAGCTTTCTTT	CASSSGRTPPEAFF
few	TRBJ2-3	TRBV11-2	TRBD1	TGTGCCAGCAGCTTAGTAGGACAGGGGTACACAGATACGCAGTATTTT	CASSLVGQGYTDTQYF
few	TRBJ1-4	TRBV2	-	TGTGCCAGCAGTGATGGGGTTTCTGAAAAACTGTTTTTT	CASSDGVSEKLFF
-	TRBJ1-2	TRBV29-1	TRBD1	TGCAGCGCGCCACAGGGGGAACACTATGGCTACACCTTC	CSAPQGEHYGYTF
few	TRBJ2-7	TRBV7-2	-	TGTGCCAGCAGCTTAGTAATCGGGACCTACGAGCAGTACTTC	CASSLVIGTYEQYF
-	TRBJ2-1	TRBV21-1	-	TGTGCCAGCAGCAAACGATACTGGGGTTCCGGGGATGAGCAGTTCTTC	CASSKRYWGSGDEQFF
few	TRBJ2-7	TRBV29-1	TRBD1	TGCAGCGTTTCCGGGACAGGGAACTCCTACGAGCAGTACTTC	CSVSGTGNSYEQYF
-	TRBJ1-2	TRBV5-4	-	TGTGCCAGCAGCTCAGGACAGCTCGACTATGGCTACACCTTC	CASSSGQLDYGYTF
many	TRBJ2-7	TRBV7-9	TRBD1	TGTGCCAGCAGCTTAGGGACAGGCTACGAGCAGTACTTC	CASSLGTGYEQYF
-	TRBJ1-2	TRBV4-1	-	TGCGCCAGCAGCCCTCAGACGACGGGGACCTATGGCTACACCTTC	CASSPQTTGTYGYTF
few	TRBJ2-1	TRBV20-1	TRBD2	TGCAGTGCTAGAACGGGAGGGAGTGGCTACAATGAGCAGTTCTTC	CSARTGGSGYNEQFF
many	TRBJ2-4	TRBV5-1	-	TGCGCCAGCAGCTCCCGCCGTTTGGGGTTAGCCAAAAACATTCAGTACTTC	CASSSRRLGLAKNIQYF
few	TRBJ2-3	TRBV5-6	-	TGTGCCAGCAGCTTTGGATCTCGAGGCACAGATACGCAGTATTTT	CASSFGSRGTDTQYF
-	TRBJ2-1	TRBV5-6	-	TGTGCCAGCAGCTTGGTGTGGGATGAGCAGTTCTTC	CASSLVWDEQFF
-	TRBJ1-6	TRBV14	-	TGTGCCAGCAGCCAAGAGGGAACCTTTAATTCACCCCTCCACTTT	CASSQEGTFNSPLHF
-	TRBJ2-7	TRBV5-1	TRBD1	TGCGCCAGCAGCCGTACAGGGGCGGAGGAGCAGTACTTC	CASSRTGAEEQYF
few	TRBJ2-5	TRBV3-1	TRBD2	TGTGCCAGCAGTCAAGGGGGACTAGCGACGGAAGAGACCCAGTACTTC	CASSQGGLATEETQYF
few	TRBJ2-1	TRBV15	-	TGTGCCACCAGCAGAGGGAAGGGGACGCAATACAATGAGCAGTTCTTC	CATSRGKGTQYNEQFF
-	TRBJ2-1	TRBV11-3	-	TGTGCCAGCAGCTTAGAACCGGCTGGGGTTAATGTGGAGCAGTTCTTC	CASSLEPAGVNVEQFF
-	TRBJ2-3	TRBV5-1	-	TGCGCCAGCAGTTCAGGGGGGCCCGTCGATACGCAGTATTTT	CASSSGGPVDTQYF
-	TRBJ2-7	TRBV6-2/TRBV6-3	TRBD2	TGTGCCAGCCAAAAAGCGGGAGGAACGATCGAGCAGTACTTC	CASQKAGGTIEQYF
-	TRBJ1-2	TRBV7-9	-	TGTGCCAGCAGCTCGAGGAACGAATATGGCTACACCTTC	CASSSRNEYGYTF
-	TRBJ2-5	TRBV12-3/TRBV12-4	TRBD2	TGTGCCAGCAGTTTTTCTAGCGGGAGGGCCAAGACCCAGTACTTC	CASSFSSGRAKTQYF
-	TRBJ2-5	TRBV20-1	TRBD2	TGCAGTGCTTGGACTAGCGGGAGGTGGGAGACCCAGTACTTC	CSAWTSGRWETQYF
-	TRBJ1-1	TRBV27	-	TGTGCCAGCAGTTTAGCGGGGGGGATGGAAGCTTTCTTT	CASSLAGGMEAFF
few	TRBJ2-3	TRBV7-3	TRBD2	TGTGCCAGCAGCTTAACGCCGGGACTAGCGGCGGTGGATACGCAGTATTTT	CASSLTPGLAAVDTQYF
few	TRBJ1-2	TRBV12-3/TRBV12-4	-	TGTGCCAGCAGTCTTGAATCAGTTCTCCTTAACTATGGCTACACCTTC	CASSLESVLLNYGYTF
-	TRBJ2-7	TRBV24-1	TRBD2	TGTGCCACCAGTGTGGGGACTAGCGGGAGGCACTACGAGCAGTACTTC	CATSVGTSGRHYEQYF
-	TRBJ1-2	TRBV2	-	TGTGCCAGCAGACAGGGTCCGGAGGGCTACACCTTC	CASRQGPEGYTF